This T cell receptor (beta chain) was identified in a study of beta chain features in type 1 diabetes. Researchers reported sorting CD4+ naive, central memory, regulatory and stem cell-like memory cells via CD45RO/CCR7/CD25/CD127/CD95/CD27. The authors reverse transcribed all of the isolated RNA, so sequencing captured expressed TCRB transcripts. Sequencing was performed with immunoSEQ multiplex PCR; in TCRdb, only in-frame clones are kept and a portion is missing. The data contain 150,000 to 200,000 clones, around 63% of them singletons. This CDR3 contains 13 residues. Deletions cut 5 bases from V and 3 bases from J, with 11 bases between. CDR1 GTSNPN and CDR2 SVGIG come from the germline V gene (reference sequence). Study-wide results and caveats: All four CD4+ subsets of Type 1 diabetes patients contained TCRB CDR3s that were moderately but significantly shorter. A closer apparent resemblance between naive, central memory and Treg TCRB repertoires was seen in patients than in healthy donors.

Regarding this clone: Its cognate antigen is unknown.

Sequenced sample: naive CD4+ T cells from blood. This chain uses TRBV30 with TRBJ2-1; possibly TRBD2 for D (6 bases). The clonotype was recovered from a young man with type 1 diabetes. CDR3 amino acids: CAWRRAFYNEQFF. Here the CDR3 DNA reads TGTGCCTGGCGGAGGGCGTTCTACAATGAGCAGTTCTTC. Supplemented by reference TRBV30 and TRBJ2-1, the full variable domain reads SQTIHQWPATLVQPVGSPLSLECTVEGTSNPNLYWYRQAAGRGLQLLFYSVGIGQISSEVPQNLSASRPQDRQFILSSKKLLLSDSGFYLCAWRRAFYNEQFFGPGTRLTVL.